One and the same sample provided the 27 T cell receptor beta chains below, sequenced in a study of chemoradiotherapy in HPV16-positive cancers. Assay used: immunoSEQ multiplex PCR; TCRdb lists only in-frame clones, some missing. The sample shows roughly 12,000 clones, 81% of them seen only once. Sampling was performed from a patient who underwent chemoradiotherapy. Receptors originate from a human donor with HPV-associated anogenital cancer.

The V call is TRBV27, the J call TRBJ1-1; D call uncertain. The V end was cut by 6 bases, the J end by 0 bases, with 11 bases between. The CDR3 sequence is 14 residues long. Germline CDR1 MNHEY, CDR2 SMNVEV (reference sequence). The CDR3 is CASRTVGMNTEAFF. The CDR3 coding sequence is TGTGCCAGCAGGACGGTTGGCATGAACACTGAAGCTTTCTTT.

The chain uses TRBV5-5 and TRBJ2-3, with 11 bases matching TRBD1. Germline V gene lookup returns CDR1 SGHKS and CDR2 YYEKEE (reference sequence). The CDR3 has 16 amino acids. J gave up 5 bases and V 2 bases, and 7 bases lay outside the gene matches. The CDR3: CASSFAPGTGGDTQYF. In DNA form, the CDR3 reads TGTGCCAGCAGCTTCGCTCCCGGGACAGGGGGAGATACGCAGTATTTT. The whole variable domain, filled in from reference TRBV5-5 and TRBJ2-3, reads DAGVTQSPTHLIKTRGQQVTLRCSPISGHKSVSWYQQVLGQGPQFIFQYYEKEERGRGNFPDRFSARQFPNYSSELNVNALLLGDSALYLCASSFAPGTGGDTQYFGPGTRLTVL.

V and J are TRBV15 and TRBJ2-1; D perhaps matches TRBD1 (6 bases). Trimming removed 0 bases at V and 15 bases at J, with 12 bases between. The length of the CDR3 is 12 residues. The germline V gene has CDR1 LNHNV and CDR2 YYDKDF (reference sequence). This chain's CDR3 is CATSRDGIRGFF. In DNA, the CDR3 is TGTGCCACCAGCAGAGATGGGATCAGGGGGTTCTTC. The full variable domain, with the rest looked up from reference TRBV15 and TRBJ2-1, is DAMVIQNPRYQVTQFGKPVTLSCSQTLNHNVMYWYQQKSSQAPKLLFHYYDKDFNNEADTPDNFQSRRPNTSFCFLDIRSPGLGDTAMYLCATSRDGIRGFFGPGTRLTVL.

The DNA of the CDR3 is TGTGCCAGCAGTTTATTACCTAGCGGGGGGGCCAACGAGCAGTACTTC. Amino acids: CASSLLPSGGANEQYF. This sequence joins TRBV27 and TRBJ2-7, with 12 bases that match TRBD2. The germline V gene encodes CDR1 MNHEY and CDR2 SMNVEV (reference sequence). Losses at the gene ends were 1 base for V and 5 bases for J; bases not matched to a gene: 6. The CDR3 is made up of 16 amino acids.

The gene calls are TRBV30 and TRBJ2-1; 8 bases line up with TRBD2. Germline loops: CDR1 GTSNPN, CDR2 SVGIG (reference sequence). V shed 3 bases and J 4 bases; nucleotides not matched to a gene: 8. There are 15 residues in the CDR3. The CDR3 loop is CAWSPSGGAYNEQFF. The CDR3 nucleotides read TGTGCCTGGAGCCCAAGCGGGGGAGCATACAATGAGCAGTTCTTC.

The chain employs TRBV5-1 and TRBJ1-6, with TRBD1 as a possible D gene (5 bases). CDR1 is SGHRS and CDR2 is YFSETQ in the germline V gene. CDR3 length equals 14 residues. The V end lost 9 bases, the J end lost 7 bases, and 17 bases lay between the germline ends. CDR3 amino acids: CATRGEPANSPLHF. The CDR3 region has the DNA TGCGCCACCCGGGGGGAACCTGCGAATTCACCCCTCCACTTT. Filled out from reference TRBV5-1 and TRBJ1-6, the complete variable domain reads KAGVTQTPRYLIKTRGQQVTLSCSPISGHRSVSWYQQTPGQGLQFLFEYFSETQRNKGNFPGRFSGRQFSNSRSEMNVSTLELGDSALYLCATRGEPANSPLHFGNGTRLTVT.

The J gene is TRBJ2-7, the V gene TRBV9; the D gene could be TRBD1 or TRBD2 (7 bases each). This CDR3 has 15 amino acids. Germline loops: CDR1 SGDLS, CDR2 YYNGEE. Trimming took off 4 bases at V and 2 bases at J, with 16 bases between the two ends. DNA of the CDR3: TGTGCCAGCAGCCCGTGGCAGGGGGGGGCCTACGAGCAGTACTTC. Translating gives CASSPWQGGAYEQYF.

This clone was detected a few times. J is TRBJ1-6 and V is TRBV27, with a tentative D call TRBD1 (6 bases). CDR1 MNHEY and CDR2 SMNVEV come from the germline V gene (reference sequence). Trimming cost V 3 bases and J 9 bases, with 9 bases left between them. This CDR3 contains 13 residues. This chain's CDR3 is CASSLDRGSPLHF. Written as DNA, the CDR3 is TGTGCCAGCAGTTTGGACAGAGGTTCACCCCTCCACTTT.

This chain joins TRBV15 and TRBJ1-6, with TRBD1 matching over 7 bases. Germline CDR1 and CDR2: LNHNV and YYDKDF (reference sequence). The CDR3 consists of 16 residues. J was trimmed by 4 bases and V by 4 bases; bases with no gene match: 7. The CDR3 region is CATSKTGQSYNSPLHF. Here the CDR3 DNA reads TGTGCCACCAGCAAAACGGGACAGTCGTATAATTCACCCCTCCACTTT.

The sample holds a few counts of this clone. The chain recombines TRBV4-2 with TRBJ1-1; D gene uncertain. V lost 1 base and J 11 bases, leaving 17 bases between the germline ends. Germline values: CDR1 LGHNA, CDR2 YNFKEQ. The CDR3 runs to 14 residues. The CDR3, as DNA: TGTGCCAGCAGCCAAGCCTCCTCCTTAGGAGAGGCTTTCTTT. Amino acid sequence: CASSQASSLGEAFF.

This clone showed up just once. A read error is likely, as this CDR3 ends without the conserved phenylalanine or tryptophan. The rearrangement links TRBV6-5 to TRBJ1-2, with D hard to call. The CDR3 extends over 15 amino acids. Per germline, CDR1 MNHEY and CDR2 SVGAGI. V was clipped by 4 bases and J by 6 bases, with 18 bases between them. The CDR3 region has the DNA TGTGCCAGCAGTTCCCCCCGGGAACAATTCAATGGCTACACCCTC. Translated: CASSSPREQFNGYTL.

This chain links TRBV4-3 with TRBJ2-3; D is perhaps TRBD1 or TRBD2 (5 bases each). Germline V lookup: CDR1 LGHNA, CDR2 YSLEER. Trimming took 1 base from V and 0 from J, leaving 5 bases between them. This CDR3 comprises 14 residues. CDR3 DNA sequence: TGCGCCAGCAGCCAAGGGGACAGCACAGATACGCAGTATTTT. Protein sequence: CASSQGDSTDTQYF.

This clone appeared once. Written as DNA, the CDR3 is TGTGCCAGCAGCTCGAGATGGGGCTACACCTTC. Translating gives CASSSRWGYTF. The J gene is TRBJ1-2, the V gene TRBV11-1; D is ambiguous. The germline CDR1 and CDR2 sequences are SGHAT and FQDESV (reference sequence). V was shortened by 4 bases and J by 8 bases, with 8 bases between the two germline ends. This CDR3 contains 11 residues.

The CDR3 region is CASRVRQGTGELFF. The DNA for the CDR3 is TGCGCCAGCAGAGTACGACAGGGTACTGGGGAGCTGTTTTTT. The genes are TRBV5-1 and TRBJ2-2; TRBD1 matches 7 bases. CDR3 length: 14 residues. Trimming cost V 5 bases and J 8 bases; bases outside gene matches: 9. Germline CDR1 reads SGHRS; CDR2 reads YFSETQ.

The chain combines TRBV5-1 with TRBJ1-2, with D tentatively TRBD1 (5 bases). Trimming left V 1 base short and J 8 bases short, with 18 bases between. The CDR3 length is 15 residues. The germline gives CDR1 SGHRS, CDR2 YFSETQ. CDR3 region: CASSLPFGGAGGYTF. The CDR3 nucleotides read TGCGCCAGCAGCTTGCCATTTGGGGGAGCAGGAGGCTACACCTTC.

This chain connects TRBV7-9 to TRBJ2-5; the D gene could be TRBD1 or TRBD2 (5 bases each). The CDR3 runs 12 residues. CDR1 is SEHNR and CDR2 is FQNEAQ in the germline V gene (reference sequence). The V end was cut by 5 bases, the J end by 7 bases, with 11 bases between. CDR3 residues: CASSAVRGTQYF. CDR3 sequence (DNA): TGTGCCAGCAGCGCGGTGAGGGGGACCCAGTACTTC.

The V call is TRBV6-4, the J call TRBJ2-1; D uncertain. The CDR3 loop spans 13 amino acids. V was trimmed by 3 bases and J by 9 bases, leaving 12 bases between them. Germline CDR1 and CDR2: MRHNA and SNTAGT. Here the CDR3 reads CASSETILSEQFF. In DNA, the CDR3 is TGTGCCAGCAGTGAAACAATCCTGTCTGAGCAGTTCTTC.

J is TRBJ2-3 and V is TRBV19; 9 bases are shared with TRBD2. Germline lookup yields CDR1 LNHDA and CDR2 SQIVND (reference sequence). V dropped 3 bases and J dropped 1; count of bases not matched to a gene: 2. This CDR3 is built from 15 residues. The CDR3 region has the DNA TGTGCCAGTAGTATCCAGCGGGGGGGCACAGATACGCAGTATTTT. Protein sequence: CASSIQRGGTDTQYF.

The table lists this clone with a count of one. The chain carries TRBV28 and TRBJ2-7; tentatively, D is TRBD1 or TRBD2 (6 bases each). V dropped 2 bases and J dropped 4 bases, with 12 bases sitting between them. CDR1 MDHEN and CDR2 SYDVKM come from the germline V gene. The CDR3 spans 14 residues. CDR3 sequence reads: CASSLGGRRYEQYF. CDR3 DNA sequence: TGTGCCAGCAGTTTAGGGGGGCGCAGGTACGAGCAGTACTTC.

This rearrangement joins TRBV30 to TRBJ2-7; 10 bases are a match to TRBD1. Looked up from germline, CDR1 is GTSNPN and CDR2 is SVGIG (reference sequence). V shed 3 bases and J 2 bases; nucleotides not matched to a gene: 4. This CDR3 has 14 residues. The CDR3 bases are TGTGCCTGGAGGGGACAGGGGACGGCCTACGAGCAGTACTTC. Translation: CAWRGQGTAYEQYF.

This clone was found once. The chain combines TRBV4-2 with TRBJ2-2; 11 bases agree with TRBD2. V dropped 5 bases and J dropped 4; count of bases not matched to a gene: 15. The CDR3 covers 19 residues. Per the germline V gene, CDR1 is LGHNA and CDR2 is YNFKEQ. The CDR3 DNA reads TGTGCCAGCAGCATCGCGATAGGTAGCGGGGGGGCGGTCACCGGGGAGCTGTTTTTT. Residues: CASSIAIGSGGAVTGELFF.

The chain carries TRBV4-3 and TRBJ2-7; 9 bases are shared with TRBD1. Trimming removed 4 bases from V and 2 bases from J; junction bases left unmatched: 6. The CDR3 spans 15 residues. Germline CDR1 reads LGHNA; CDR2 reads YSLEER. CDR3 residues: CASSRTGGDTYEQYF. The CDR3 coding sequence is TGCGCCAGCAGCCGAACAGGGGGCGATACCTACGAGCAGTACTTC.

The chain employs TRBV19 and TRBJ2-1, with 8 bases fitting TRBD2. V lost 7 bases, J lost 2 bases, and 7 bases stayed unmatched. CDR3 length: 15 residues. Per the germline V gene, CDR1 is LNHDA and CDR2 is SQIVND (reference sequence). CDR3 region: CASIERGGPYNEQFF. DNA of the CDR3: TGTGCCAGTATAGAACGGGGGGGGCCCTACAATGAGCAGTTCTTC.

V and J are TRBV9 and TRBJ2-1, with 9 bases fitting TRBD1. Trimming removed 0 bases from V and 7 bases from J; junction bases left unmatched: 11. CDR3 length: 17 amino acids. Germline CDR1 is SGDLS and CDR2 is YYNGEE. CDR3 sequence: CASSVELLGQGLNEQFF. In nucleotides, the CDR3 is TGTGCCAGCAGCGTAGAGCTCCTCGGACAGGGGTTGAATGAGCAGTTCTTC.

Written as DNA, the CDR3 is TGTGCCAGCAGTTTAACCAACAATGAGCAGTTCTTC. This sequence encodes CASSLTNNEQFF. The chain is built from TRBV27 and TRBJ2-1; the D is unclear. CDR3 length: 12 amino acids. The V gene lost 2 bases and the J gene lost 5 bases, with 4 bases spanning the gap. CDR1 and CDR2 (germline): MNHEY, SMNVEV (reference sequence).

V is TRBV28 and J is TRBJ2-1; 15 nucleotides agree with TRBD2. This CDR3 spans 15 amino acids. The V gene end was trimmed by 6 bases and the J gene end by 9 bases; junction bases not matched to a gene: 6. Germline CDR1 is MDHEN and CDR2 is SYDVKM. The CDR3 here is CASRIGLAGGVEQFF. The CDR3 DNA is TGTGCCAGCAGGATAGGACTAGCGGGGGGGGTTGAGCAGTTCTTC.

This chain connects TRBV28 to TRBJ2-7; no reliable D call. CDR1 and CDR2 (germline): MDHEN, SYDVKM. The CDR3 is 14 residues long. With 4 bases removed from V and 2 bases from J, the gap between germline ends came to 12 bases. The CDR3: CASSYSRVAYEQYF. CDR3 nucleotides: TGTGCCAGCAGTTACTCACGGGTCGCCTACGAGCAGTACTTC.